A few counts support the clone carrying this T cell receptor beta chain. Its specificity is not known. This entry is derived from a study of T cells after yellow fever vaccination. Study as a whole: The SMART-Seq v4 Ultra Low Input method served to prepare the low-cell-number fractions. General study results and limits: It was a small share of clonotypes that appeared in both CD4 and CD8 compartments. Peak timing came faster in the weaker secondary response, day 5 versus 15.

Universal primer sites and UMIs were introduced during 5'RACE template-switching synthesis of TCR cDNA. TCRdb itself ran the 5' RACE reads through MiXCR, one entry per CDR3 protein. The repertoire holds about 510,000 distinct CDR3 sequences, with 21% as singletons. V was pared by 3 bases and J by 0 bases, with 11 bases between. Per the germline V gene, CDR1 is GTSNPN and CDR2 is SVGIG (reference sequence). This CDR3 has 14 amino acids. The material was PBMCs, obtained about 21 days after the first yellow fever vaccination. The genes are TRBV30 and TRBJ2-5, with D possibly matching TRBD2 (5 bases). The sequence derives from a man between 18 and 29 years old who received the YFV17D yellow fever vaccine. CDR3 nucleotide sequence: TGTGCCTGGAGAGAGGGTCCGTACCAAGAGACCCAGTACTTC. Residues: CAWREGPYQETQYF.